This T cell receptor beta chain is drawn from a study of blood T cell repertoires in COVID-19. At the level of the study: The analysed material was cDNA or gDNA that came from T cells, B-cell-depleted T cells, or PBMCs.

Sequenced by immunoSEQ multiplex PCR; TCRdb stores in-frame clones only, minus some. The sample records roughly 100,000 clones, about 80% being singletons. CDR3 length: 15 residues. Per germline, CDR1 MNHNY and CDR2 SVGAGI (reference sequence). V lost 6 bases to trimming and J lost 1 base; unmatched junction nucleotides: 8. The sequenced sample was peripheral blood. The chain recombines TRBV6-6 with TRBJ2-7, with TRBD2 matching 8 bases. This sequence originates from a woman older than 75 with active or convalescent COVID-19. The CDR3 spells CASRPSTSASYEQYF. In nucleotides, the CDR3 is TGTGCCAGCAGACCGTCGACTAGCGCGTCCTACGAGCAGTACTTC.